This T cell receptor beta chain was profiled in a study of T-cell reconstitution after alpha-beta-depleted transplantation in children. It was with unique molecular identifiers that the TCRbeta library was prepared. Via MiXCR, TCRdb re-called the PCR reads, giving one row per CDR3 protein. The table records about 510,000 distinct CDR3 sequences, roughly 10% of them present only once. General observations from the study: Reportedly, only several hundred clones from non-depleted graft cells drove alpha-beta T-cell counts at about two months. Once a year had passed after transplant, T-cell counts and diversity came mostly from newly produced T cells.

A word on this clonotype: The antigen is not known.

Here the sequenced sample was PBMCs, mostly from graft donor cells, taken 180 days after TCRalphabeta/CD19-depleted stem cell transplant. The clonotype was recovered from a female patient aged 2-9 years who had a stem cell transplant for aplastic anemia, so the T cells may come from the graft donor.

The CDR3, as DNA: TGTGCCAGCAGCGTCTACAGGGAGATAGAGACCCAGTACTTC. This encodes CASSVYREIETQYF. The rearrangement uses TRBV5-5 and TRBJ2-5, with a possible D match to TRBD1 (6 bases). V was shortened by 4 bases and J by 4 bases, with 14 bases between the two germline ends. CDR3 length: 14 residues. From germline, CDR1 is SGHKS and CDR2 YYEKEE (reference sequence).